These T cell receptor beta chains were read from a single sample in a study of read filtering for tumor transcriptome and immune sequencing. TCRdb re-derived calls from the reads in MiXCR, one entry per CDR3 protein. The table has roughly 6,000 distinct CDR3 sequences, around 20% seen once. Sample: a population of CD138-negative cells sorted from bone marrow. These receptors originate from a donor over 35 with multiple myeloma. Each CDR3 is given with its conserved first and last residue. D genes are given only for firm matches. Clone size appears in some rows only: once, few, many, or a class for an expanded clone.

V: TRBV7-2; J: TRBJ1-1; D: NA; size: many; DNA: TGTGCCAGCAGCCCCGACAGCATGAACACTGAAGCTTTCTTT; CDR3: CASSPDSMNTEAFF
V: TRBV29-1; J: TRBJ2-6; D: TRBD1; size: many; DNA: TGCAGCGCCTCATCAGGGGGTACTGGGGCCAACGTCCTGACTTTC; CDR3: CSASSGGTGANVLTF
V: TRBV6-5; J: TRBJ2-5; D: NA; size: many; DNA: TGTGCCAGCAGAAGCAGCGGGTTAGGAGAGACCCAGTACTTC; CDR3: CASRSSGLGETQYF
V: TRBV24-1; J: TRBJ2-3; D: NA; size: large; DNA: TGTGCCACCAGTGATCAACGGGGTACTAGCACAGATACGCAGTATTTT; CDR3: CATSDQRGTSTDTQYF
V: TRBV6-5; J: TRBJ2-1; D: TRBD2; size: NA; DNA: TGTGCCAGCAGTGCGAGCGGGGGCTCCTACAATGAGAAGTTCTTC; CDR3: CASSASGGSYNEKFF
V: TRBV20-1; J: TRBJ2-1; D: TRBD2; size: medium-sized; DNA: TGCAGTGCTCTCAGACTAGCGGAGTCCTACAATGAGCAGTTCTTC; CDR3: CSALRLAESYNEQFF
V: TRBV7-2; J: TRBJ2-1; D: TRBD1; size: medium-sized; DNA: TGTGCCAGCAGCCGAGGGACAGGGCCCACTAATGAGCAGTTCTTC; CDR3: CASSRGTGPTNEQFF
V: TRBV20-1; J: TRBJ2-1; D: NA; size: NA; DNA: TGCAGTGCTAGAGTGGAGGGTTTATTC; CDR3: CSARVEGLF
V: TRBV12-3/TRBV12-4; J: TRBJ1-2; D: TRBD1; size: once; DNA: TGTGCCAGCAGCTCGGACAGGGATTATGGCTACACCTTC; CDR3: CASSSDRDYGYTF
V: TRBV5-6; J: TRBJ2-6; D: NA; size: medium-sized; DNA: TGTGCCAGCAGCTTGTACTCTGGGGCCAACGTCCTGACTTTC; CDR3: CASSLYSGANVLTF
V: TRBV6-2/TRBV6-3; J: TRBJ2-7; D: TRBD1; size: many; DNA: TGTGCCAGCCGCCTACCTGGACAGGGGAAGGTCGGCGAGCAGTACTTC; CDR3: CASRLPGQGKVGEQYF
V: TRBV7-9; J: TRBJ1-4; D: NA; size: medium-sized; DNA: TGTGCCAGCAGCCAGACAACTAATGAAAAACTGTTTTTT; CDR3: CASSQTTNEKLFF
V: TRBV29-1; J: TRBJ1-1; D: TRBD1; size: few; DNA: TGCAGCGCCAATCCAGGGGGATCCGAGGTGAACACTAAAGCTTTCTTT; CDR3: CSANPGGSEVNTKAFF
V: TRBV5-1; J: TRBJ1-1; D: NA; size: hyperexpanded; DNA: TGCGCCAGCGGGGGGGAATCGAACACTGAAGCTTTCTTT; CDR3: CASGGESNTEAFF
V: TRBV29-1; J: TRBJ2-7; D: TRBD2; size: many; DNA: TGCAGCGTTATAACCGGGAGGGTAAGCTCCTACGAGCAGTACTTC; CDR3: CSVITGRVSSYEQYF
V: TRBV5-1; J: TRBJ2-1; D: TRBD2; size: medium-sized; DNA: TGCGCCAGCAGCTTGGGTATGGCGGGAGGCGGCAATGAGCAGTTCTTC; CDR3: CASSLGMAGGGNEQFF
V: TRBV20-1; J: TRBJ2-1; D: TRBD2; size: medium-sized; DNA: TGCAGTGCTAGAGATCCAGGAAAGCTAGCGGGAGGAGTGGGGTACAATGAGCAGTTCTTC; CDR3: CSARDPGKLAGGVGYNEQFF
V: TRBV2; J: TRBJ2-7; D: NA; size: many; DNA: TGTGCCAGCCGAGGGGACACTAAATCCTACGAGCAGTACTTC; CDR3: CASRGDTKSYEQYF
V: TRBV6-6; J: TRBJ2-1; D: TRBD2; size: NA; DNA: TGTGCCAGCAGTTACTCATCCTCAGCGGGAGTTTACAATGAGCGGTTCTTC; CDR3: CASSYSSSAGVYNERFF